This T cell receptor (beta chain) was profiled in a study of beta chain features in type 1 diabetes (dated by TCRdb to about 2018). Background for the entire study: Mean age, gender distribution, total cell number and subset yield were not different between patients and healthy donors. A total of approximately 100 million sorted cells were examined across all samples, and the number of cells per subset was strongly correlated with RNA yield. The study compared the TCRB repertoires of sorted circulating CD4+ T cell subsets in recently diagnosed type 1 diabetes patients with those in matched healthy donors. Whereas all 30 or so donors provided naive and central memory subsets, regulatory and stem cell-like memory subsets were isolated from just 8 patients and about eight healthy donors.

This clone came up a few times. The antigen it binds to is not known. No much larger clone is present one base from it, and per-base qualities are unavailable. The paper as a whole reports these results and caveats: Naive, central memory and regulatory TCRB repertoires appeared to be more similar among patients than among healthy donors. Only small numbers of individuals were included in the HLA sub-analyses, which left unresolved whether HLA type had any influence on TCRB rearrangement. A moderate but significant shortening of TCRB CDR3 length was observed in type 1 diabetes patients in all four CD4+ subsets. PCR may preferentially amplify shorter templates, but because patient and control samples were amplified and corrected together, any resulting skew would affect both groups equally. Because cDNA was sequenced instead of genomic DNA, highly expressing activated cells could be over-represented, though the groups showed no difference in activation or CD3 levels. At VDJ recombination sites, type 1 diabetes patients had fewer insertions and more deleted nucleotides, which implies abnormalities in thymic rearrangement.

V trim: 4 bases; J trim: 1 base; unmatched bases: 14. Based on the germline V gene, the CDR1 and CDR2 sequences are SGDLS and YYNGEE. The CDR3 runs 20 amino acids, cysteine and phenylalanine included. Only the CDR3 DNA is retained, 60 bases long and in frame from the first base. The High Capacity cDNA Reverse Transcription Kit was used to reverse transcribe all of the isolated RNA, meaning that expressed TCRB transcripts were what got sequenced. Deep immunoSEQ sequencing was applied to naive, central memory and regulatory T cell samples, giving an average of around 3.8 million total reads per sample. Sorted cells were lysed in RLT buffer, and RNA was extracted using DNase-treated RNeasy Micro or Mini kits according to cell number. To prevent cross-contamination, every cell subset was processed on its own, while patient and healthy donor samples were processed together. Using the immunoSEQ multiplex PCR, TCRB sequences were amplified from cDNA into 87-bp fragments spanning the CDR3 region. The amplicons were sequenced using the Illumina HiSeq platform. On the study's bioinformatics: Synthetic template baselines were used to correct PCR bias computationally, reads within Hamming distance 2 were collapsed together, and singletons that could not be merged were discarded. Reads were aligned against IMGT to assign V, D and J genes, CDR3 length and insertions or deletions at six rearrangement sites. Within each subset, clonotype counts were normalized to the number of sorted cells before true diversity and Gini coefficients were calculated with the tcR R package. The overlap coefficient, calculated on TCRB nucleotide sequences, was used to quantify repertoire sharing. As a proxy for the pre-selection repertoire, out-of-frame TCRB sequences from naive cells were analyzed. The immuneACCESS repertoire file appears here via TCRdb, limited to in-frame rearrangements. These files lack a portion of the clones; in checked studies, under half of the deficit traces to unresolved V genes, and the cause of the others is not known. V and J calls and clone size follow that table, whereas D and trimming were derived from the DNA. This sample gives around 360,000 clones in total; roughly an eighth of them show up just once. About 0.01% of the sample belongs to the ten largest clones.

From each donor, a single peripheral blood sample of about 116 mL on average was drawn into heparinised tubes. A BD FACSAria II and a panel including CD45RO, CCR7, CD25, CD127, CD95 and CD27 were used to sort naive, central memory, regulatory and stem cell-like memory CD4+ T cells. Purity was above 98% for every sorted population. PBMCs were isolated immediately by Lymphoprep density gradient centrifugation and stained directly without culture. Samples were stained and sorted in pairs, with one healthy donor and one patient per experiment, so that batch effects were minimized. The rearrangement combines TRBV9 with TRBJ2-6, with 10 bases matching TRBD1. The receptor's source is a woman between 18 and 29 years old with type 1 diabetes. Sequencing was performed on naive CD4+ T cells from blood. The sample's cell subset or site, from its label and the paper: true naive CD4+ T cells. The DNA is as follows: TGTGCCAGCAGCCCGAGAGGGACAGGGGCTTTGGGATCTGGGGCCAACGTCCTGACTTTC. Translation gives CASSPRGTGALGSGANVLTF.